The sequence of this T cell receptor beta chain was determined in a study of T-cell memory formation after mild COVID-19. TCRdb reanalysed the 5' RACE reads using MiXCR and keeps one entry per CDR3 protein. The repertoire includes some 4,000 distinct CDR3 sequences, 16% of them detected once, and 2% to 2.5% sits in the top ten. By frequency in the sample, this clonotype is medium-sized. Per the germline V gene, CDR1 is MNHEY and CDR2 is SVGAGI. The length of the CDR3 is 14 residues. Trimming took 0 bases from V and 7 from J, leaving 13 bases between them. The rearrangement uses TRBV6-5 and TRBJ2-7; a weak D match, TRBD2 (6 bases). Sequenced: PBMCs or a T cell subset sorted from them (not recorded which). The TCR was taken from an adult who had mild COVID-19 (a few samples of this study predate the infection). Cell type and time point are not known. The CDR3 bases are TGTGCCAGCAGTTACTCGTGGGGCGGAGGGGAGCAGTACTTC. It translates to CASSYSWGGGEQYF.